The 18 T cell receptor beta chains presented below share a single source sample, sequenced in a study of blood T cell repertoires in COVID-19. Profiling relied on immunoSEQ multiplex PCR, and the TCRdb table lists in-frame clones only, not all of them. The data contain fewer than 200,000 clones, roughly 91% of them singletons. Sequencing was done on a sample of peripheral blood. The receptors shown here come from a man over 45 who had recovered from COVID-19.

The chain links TRBV18 to TRBJ2-2; the D is unclear. The CDR3 extends over 12 amino acids. V lost 6 bases and J lost 7, with 9 bases in between. In germline, CDR1 is KGHSH, CDR2 LQKENI. This CDR3 reads CASSHGYGELFF. DNA of the CDR3: TGTGCCAGCTCCCACGGTTACGGGGAGCTGTTTTTT. The whole variable domain, filled in from reference TRBV18 and TRBJ2-2, reads NAGVMQNPRHLVRRRGQEARLRCSPMKGHSHVYWYRQLPEEGLKFMVYLQKENIIDESGMPKERFSAEFPKEGPSILRIQQVVRGDSAAYFCASSHGYGELFFGEGSRLTVL.

In DNA form, the CDR3 reads TGCGCCAGCAGCCGCGAGAACACAGGCAATCAGCCCCAGCATTTT. Translating it yields CASSRENTGNQPQHF. This chain connects TRBV4-1 to TRBJ1-5; D gene ambiguous. The germline V and J ends were trimmed by 4 bases and 2 bases, with 12 bases remaining between them. The CDR3 runs 15 residues. Per germline, CDR1 MGHRA and CDR2 YSYEKL.

The CDR3 here is CASSTRPLTLHF. CDR3 nucleotide sequence: TGTGCCAGCAGCACGCGTCCCCTCACCCTCCACTTT. The V call is TRBV28, the J call TRBJ1-6; D unresolved. This CDR3 comprises 12 residues. Germline values: CDR1 MDHEN, CDR2 SYDVKM. Trimming cost V 6 bases and J 14 bases, with 14 bases left between them.

The V call is TRBV23-1, the J call TRBJ2-1; TRBD1 agrees at 7 bases. TRBV23-1 is assigned to the ORF class and has an uncertain function. CDR3 length equals 17 residues. The trim removed 2 bases at V and 1 base at J, leaving 8 bases unmatched. In nucleotides, the CDR3 is TGCGCCAGCAGTCAAGGACCCGGGACAGAGTCCTACAATGAGCAGTTCTTC. Translation: CASSQGPGTESYNEQFF.

The V gene is TRBV27, the J gene TRBJ1-1; possibly TRBD1 for D (6 bases). Trimming stripped 3 bases from V and 5 bases from J, with 10 bases between. Germline assignment: CDR1 MNHEY and CDR2 SMNVEV (reference sequence). CDR3 size: 13 residues. CDR3 sequence reads: CASSFRGETEAFF. The CDR3 DNA is TGTGCCAGCAGTTTCAGGGGAGAGACTGAAGCTTTCTTT.

The rearrangement uses TRBV2 and TRBJ1-1; D unclear. The V end was cut by 8 bases, the J end by 4 bases, with 8 bases between. Germline V gene lookup returns CDR1 SNHLY and CDR2 FYNNEI. This CDR3 comprises 11 residues. CDR3 sequence reads: CASLRSTEAFF. The DNA of the CDR3 is TGTGCCAGCTTACGGAGCACTGAAGCTTTCTTT.

The chain joins TRBV5-1 to TRBJ2-7, with 9 bases lining up with TRBD1. Germline values: CDR1 SGHRS, CDR2 YFSETQ. J was trimmed by 3 bases and V by 6 bases; bases with no gene match: 16. This CDR3 contains 17 residues. CDR3 sequence: CASKIDFRGQGHYEQYF. CDR3 nucleotide sequence: TGCGCCAGCAAAATCGACTTCCGGGGACAGGGACACTACGAGCAGTACTTC.

The gene calls are TRBV19 and TRBJ2-3, with 9 bases fitting TRBD2. With V trimmed by 7 bases and J by 5 bases, 7 bases remained unmatched. CDR1 is LNHDA and CDR2 is SQIVND in the germline V gene (reference sequence). This CDR3 has 14 amino acids. CDR3 sequence reads: CASTETAGGDTQYF. The DNA of the CDR3 is TGTGCCAGTACCGAGACAGCGGGAGGAGATACGCAGTATTTT.

The chain joins TRBV9 to TRBJ1-6; D call uncertain. The CDR3 totals 17 residues. Looked up from germline, CDR1 is SGDLS and CDR2 is YYNGEE. V lost 4 bases and J lost 5, with 19 bases in between. CDR3 amino acids: CASSNPFRQVDNSPLHF. The CDR3 DNA reads TGTGCCAGCAGCAACCCCTTCCGGCAGGTCGATAATTCACCCCTCCACTTT.

The rearrangement links TRBV5-6 to TRBJ2-3; 7 bases map to TRBD2. The CDR3 has 15 residues. The trim removed 5 bases at V and 6 bases at J, leaving 12 bases unmatched. Germline lookup yields CDR1 SGHDT and CDR2 YYEEEE. CDR3 DNA sequence: TGTGCCAGCAGTGTTATTGGCGGGAGCGCGGATACGCAGTATTTT. Its protein product is CASSVIGGSADTQYF.

In this sample, this clone turned up a few times. The CDR3 DNA reads TGTGCCAGCAGCCCGCGATTAATAGCGGGAGGTGCAGATACGCAGTATTTT. Its protein is CASSPRLIAGGADTQYF. V usage is TRBV7-7 and J usage is TRBJ2-3, with 10 bases fitting TRBD2. With V trimmed by 5 bases and J by 4 bases, 12 bases remained unmatched. Germline CDR1 and CDR2: SSHAT and FNYEAQ (reference sequence). The CDR3 is 17 amino acids.

The chain recombines TRBV5-8 with TRBJ2-2, with 13 bases matching TRBD2. Germline V CDR1 and CDR2: SGHTS, YDEGEE. CDR3 length: 16 residues. The J segment lost 7 bases and the V segment lost 3 bases, leaving 6 bases of the junction unmatched. The CDR3 nucleotides read TGTGCCAGCAGCTGGACTAGCGGGAGTTCAAACGGGGAGCTGTTTTTT. Protein: CASSWTSGSSNGELFF.

CDR3 nucleotide sequence: TGTGCCAGCAGCTTGGAGACAGGGAGCGGCTACACCTTC. It specifies CASSLETGSGYTF. J is TRBJ1-2 and V is TRBV5-5, with 7 bases fitting TRBD1. The germline V gene has CDR1 SGHKS and CDR2 YYEKEE (reference sequence). Trimming took 0 bases from V and 8 from J; bases not matched to a gene: 4. The CDR3 runs to 13 residues.

This rearrangement joins TRBV9 to TRBJ2-5, with 11 bases matching TRBD2. The germline gives CDR1 SGDLS, CDR2 YYNGEE. This CDR3 region has 15 residues. V shed 5 bases, J shed 5 bases, and the junction held 8 bases outside the gene matches. CDR3 protein: CASSLSGRAGETQYF. In DNA, the CDR3 is TGTGCCAGCAGTCTTAGCGGGAGGGCCGGGGAGACCCAGTACTTC.

The chain carries TRBV27 and TRBJ2-6, with 7 bases identical to TRBD1. Trimming cost V 5 bases and J 0 bases; bases outside gene matches: 10. The CDR3 length is 18 residues. Looked up from germline, CDR1 is MNHEY and CDR2 is SMNVEV (reference sequence). The CDR3 DNA is TGTGCCAGCAGTCCCCGACAGGGAACCCGCTCTGGGGCCAACGTCCTGACTTTC. Encoded protein: CASSPRQGTRSGANVLTF.

The CDR3 protein is CASSPRQGSTDTQYF. The CDR3 coding sequence is TGTGCCAGCAGCCCCCGACAGGGGTCGACAGATACGCAGTATTTT. This chain connects TRBV3-1 (or the pseudogene TRBV3-2) to TRBJ2-3, with 8 bases identical to TRBD1. This CDR3 is 15 amino acids long. Germline CDR1 LGHDT, CDR2 YNNKEL (reference sequence). After removal of 4 bases from V and 3 bases from J, the junction contained 6 bases not matched to a gene.

The CDR3 loop is CASSVGARAGSSYEQYF. The CDR3, as DNA: TGTGCCAGCAGCGTAGGGGCTCGAGCGGGGAGCTCCTACGAGCAGTACTTC. This sequence joins TRBV9 and TRBJ2-7; 7 bases agree with TRBD2. J lost 0 bases, V lost 0 bases, and 9 bases had no gene match. The CDR3 covers 17 residues. The germline CDR1 and CDR2 sequences are SGDLS and YYNGEE.

J is TRBJ2-7 and V is TRBV27; TRBD1 agrees at 7 bases. The length of the CDR3 is 14 residues. CDR1 and CDR2 (germline): MNHEY, SMNVEV (reference sequence). With V trimmed by 6 bases and J by 5 bases, 10 bases remained unmatched. The CDR3 reads CASRYPPGTDEQYF. CDR3 sequence (DNA): TGTGCCAGCAGATACCCCCCTGGGACAGACGAGCAGTACTTC.